This TCR beta chain was identified during a study of cytomegalovirus exposure and HLA in healthy donors (dated by TCRdb to 2017 to 2019). With regard to the full study: In an earlier analysis of 450 to 750 of the donors, 250 to 350 Gb of sequence data and 100 million or so unique TCR beta sequences from 150 million to 200 million T cells were reported. Besides the first cohort of 500 to 700 subjects, a separate validation cohort made up of over a hundred different subjects was used. In a later analysis, previously published TCR beta repertoires from about 670 donors were re-analyzed and high-resolution HLA genotyping was added so that TCR occurrence patterns could be studied. An earlier analysis of several hundred of the donors applied high-throughput TCR beta sequencing to assess whether each TCR beta V gene segment acted as functional or pseudogenic. The number of donors typed differed by locus, with 629-630 for A, B, C, DRB1 and DQB1, around 500 for DQA1, 600 to 610 for DPA1, and approximately 470 for DPB1. Among around 400 genotyped donors of the cohort, an average of around 250,000 unique TCR beta nucleotide sequences was sequenced per donor, of which roughly 18% were non-productive. Using immunosequencing, the study profiled T cell repertoires from about 620 subjects and related those repertoires to cytomegalovirus serostatus. The later analysis used no new phenotypic data to find candidate immune exposures, relying instead on TCR beta sequences and their occurrence across donors. Alongside the repertoire data, information on donor age, sex, ethnicity and CMV serostatus was compiled. A later genetic analysis used genome-wide SNP genotypes for about 65% of the roughly 670 donors, treating that subset as a discovery cohort. Roughly 300 gigabases of sequencing data and approximately 92 million unique TCR sequences made up an early release that covered about 640 HLA-typed donors. All discovery cohort repertoires had been generated using a single sequencing platform. The study combined high-throughput TCR immunosequencing, statistical association of individual TCRs with disease status, and machine learning to predict cytomegalovirus infection status. Five DR-DQ haplotypes were treated as single units for association and clustering because of strong linkage in the cohort. Of the 300 to 500 genotyped donors, more than 75% were placed in the genetic ancestry cluster associated with self-reported Caucasian donors. The study aimed to test whether cataloging public T cell receptors could reveal signatures of past pathogen exposure. Class I and class II HLA loci were covered by the typing at four-digit resolution. General conclusions and limits of the study: The 87-base-pair reads could not distinguish some IMGT-functional V segments, including TRBV6-2 and TRBV6-3, so those segments were excluded. In a later analysis, several top co-occurrence clusters were reported to appear linked to parvovirus B19, influenza, CMV and Epstein-Barr virus. For the cohort, immune exposure information was limited to CMV serostatus. A later analysis found that TCR association rates varied across HLA loci, with DRB1 alleles showing the most associated TCRs and HLA-C alleles the fewest. In this cohort, only TCR beta chains were sequenced, and detectable features were limited by the absence of alpha or paired-chain data. When HLA alleles, especially DR and DQ, strongly co-occurred, TCR associations were difficult to assign to individual alleles. According to the authors, the approach could potentially be generalized to other disease states and immunological phenotypes. HLA typing was unavailable for some donors at each locus, so association tests used only the typed subset. Compared with the approximately 670-donor mean, donors in an Asian-associated ancestry cluster had fewer N-insertions in productive TCRs, according to a later genetic analysis. In an earlier analysis of approximately 590 of the donors, most TCR beta V segments were observed in productive rearrangements about 90% or about 30% of the time, broadly matching IMGT annotations. A total of fewer than 200 TCR beta chains were listed by the study as associated with cytomegalovirus. An association between a missense DCLRE1C variant and V-gene and J-gene trimming of TCR beta chains was found in a later genetic analysis and replicated in an independent cohort. In both the original and validation cohorts, the classifier was reported to diagnose cytomegalovirus status with high specificity and sensitivity. In vitro tests confirmed that a few of the cytomegalovirus-associated TCR beta chains recognize cytomegalovirus antigens. Roughly uniform sequencing depth across donors was assumed in presence/absence analyses, although this assumption may not hold. Most TCR sequences were seen in very few donors, while some public TCRs were found in many individuals. Specific HLA alleles were associated with 18,000 or so TCR beta sequences at a false discovery rate of 0.05 in a later analysis. The earlier analysis of 587 of the donors excluded over 15 rarely observed V segments, including chromosome 9 orphons, because counts were too low. A further reported finding was that TCR beta sequences accurately predicted the HLA-A and HLA-B alleles for most subjects in the first cohort. In a later analysis, HLA-associated TCR beta chains were found to be more clonally expanded and to have lower generation probabilities than equally common non-associated chains. According to a later analysis, most CMV-associated TCR beta chains appeared to be HLA-restricted, and the HLA associations seemed to be driven largely by CMV exposure. Correlated functional status among segregating V segments might be attributable to linkage disequilibrium, but an unknown experimental factor could not be ruled out. A cluster of highly shared sequence variants was judged likely to represent a technical artifact of the sequencing pipeline.

Of note for this clone: This clone's antigen is unknown. Per-nucleotide qualities are absent, and no much larger clonotype sits a single base away.

The cohort comprised fewer than 700 healthy bone marrow donors. At the time of sampling, all cohort members were nominally healthy, though unrecorded immune exposures were likely present. The donor tested CMV seronegative and was one of the 352 seronegative cohort members. Each donor provided a peripheral blood sample, and peripheral blood mononuclear cells were used for TCR beta sequencing. The Qiagen DNeasy Blood Extraction Kit was used to extract genomic DNA from the blood cell samples. The protocol used for the library was the immunoSEQ multiplex PCR assay. For the multiplex PCR, a mixture combining 60 forward primers for TCR Vbeta segments and 13 reverse primers for TCR Jbeta segments was used. The CDR3 region of rearranged TCR beta genes was amplified from genomic DNA by a multiplex PCR assay. The amplified TCR beta libraries were sequenced on the Illumina HiSeq System as 87-base-pair reads. On the study's bioinformatics: Across the roughly 670 repertoires, a later analysis counted approximately 83 million unique TCR beta chains, some 11 million of which were shared by at least two donors. To remove PCR and sequencing errors, raw reads were error-corrected and collapsed into unique sequences using a nearest-neighbor algorithm that merged closely related sequences. V, D and J gene segments were assigned by aligning CDR3 sequences to IMGT reference sequences. Each retained sequence needed at least a six-nucleotide match to both a V gene segment and a J gene segment. A rearrangement was called productive if the CDR3 had no stop codons and remained in frame with V and J, and every other rearrangement was called non-productive. CDR3 was defined by IMGT convention, running from the second conserved V-encoded cysteine to the conserved J-encoded phenylalanine. The earlier analysis of about 560 of the donors excluded any sequence lacking an unambiguous match to a single V gene segment. An earlier analysis of almost 600 of the donors classified V segments as functional when productive rearrangements were above 56.7% and as segregating when the standard deviation between donors was above 5%. A statistical classification framework was built for diagnosing cytomegalovirus status from the catalog of TCR beta chain sequences. A later analysis assigned V and J genes by comparing TCR nucleotide sequences with IMGT/GENE-DB human TR gene sequences. Using the TCRdist pipeline, a later analysis assigned CDR3 sequences along with most-parsimonious VDJ recombination scenarios. A later analysis defined each TCR beta chain by its CDR3 amino acid sequence plus V-gene family, and excluded reads lacking a unique V-gene family. In a later analysis, 550 to 650 highly shared, low-generation-probability nucleotide sequences were removed to address suspected cross-contamination and a sequencing artifact. In a later analysis, a clonal expansion index for each public chain was calculated from normalized within-repertoire ranks of inferred template counts. A later analysis computed generation probabilities with a VDJ recombination model fitted to out-of-frame rearrangements, and checked the results against IGoR. In a later analysis, TCR-TCR, TCR-HLA and TCR-CMV co-occurrence was scored with hypergeometric tests, and a repertoire-size bias correction was applied to TCR pairs. A later analysis estimated false discovery rates by permuting HLA or CMV assignments 20 times. In a later analysis, co-occurring TCRs were grouped using DBSCAN, and TCRdist sequence similarity was added for clustering within HLA-allele-positive subsets. Co-occurrence clustering excluded repertoires with fewer than 30,000 or more than 120,000 public chains, plus five with anomalous nucleotide sharing. In its TCRdb copy, this immuneACCESS table keeps in-frame sequences only and misses some clones. Where compared with another copy, unresolved V genes explain less than half of these, and the others have no known cause. The DNA was the basis for D and trimming; V, J and clone size are from that table. In all, the sample holds 95,000 to 100,000 clones, and roughly 71% of those were seen once. The ten biggest clones cover 10% of the sample.

V sheds 6 bases and J sheds 5 bases, leaving 19 bases between their ends. The CDR3, cysteine through phenylalanine, is 16 amino acids long. The only DNA kept is the CDR3, 48 bases in frame from the first base. Looking up the germline V gene yields CDR1 SNHLY and CDR2 FYNNEI. The rearranged chain carries TRBV2 and TRBJ2-2, with TRBD2 tentatively as D gene (5 bases match). Sequenced material: PBMCs. The clonotype comes from a man in his fifties or sixties in good health and CMV-seronegative. This receptor has the CDR3 CASRGITRSGTGELFF. The DNA sequence follows: TGTGCCAGCAGGGGGATAACTAGATCGGGGACCGGGGAGCTGTTTTTT.